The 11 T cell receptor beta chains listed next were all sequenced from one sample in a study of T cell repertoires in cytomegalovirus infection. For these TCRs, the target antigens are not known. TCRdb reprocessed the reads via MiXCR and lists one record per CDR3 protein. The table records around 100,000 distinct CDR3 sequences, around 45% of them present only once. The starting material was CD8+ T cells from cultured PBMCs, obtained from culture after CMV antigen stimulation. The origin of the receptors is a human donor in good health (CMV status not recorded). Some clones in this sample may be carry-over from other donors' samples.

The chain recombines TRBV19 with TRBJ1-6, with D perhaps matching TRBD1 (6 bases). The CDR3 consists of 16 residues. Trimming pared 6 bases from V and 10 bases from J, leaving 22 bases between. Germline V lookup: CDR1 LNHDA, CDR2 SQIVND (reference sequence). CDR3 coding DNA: TGTGCCAGTAGCCCCCTGGGACAACGGAGCCTGTCACCCCTCCACTTT. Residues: CASSPLGQRSLSPLHF.

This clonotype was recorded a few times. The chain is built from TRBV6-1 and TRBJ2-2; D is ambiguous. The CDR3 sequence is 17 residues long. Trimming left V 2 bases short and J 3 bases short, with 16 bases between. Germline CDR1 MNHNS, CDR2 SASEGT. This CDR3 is CASSETNFPRDTGELFF. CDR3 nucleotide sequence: TGTGCCAGCAGTGAAACGAACTTTCCCCGGGACACCGGGGAGCTGTTTTTT.

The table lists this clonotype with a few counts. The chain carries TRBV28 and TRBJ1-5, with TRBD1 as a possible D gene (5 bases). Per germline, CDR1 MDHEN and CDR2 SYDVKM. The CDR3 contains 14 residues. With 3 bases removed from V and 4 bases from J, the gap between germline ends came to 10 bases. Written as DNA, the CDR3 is TGTGCCAGCAGTTTTCACAGGACAAATCAGCCCCAGCATTTT. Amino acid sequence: CASSFHRTNQPQHF.

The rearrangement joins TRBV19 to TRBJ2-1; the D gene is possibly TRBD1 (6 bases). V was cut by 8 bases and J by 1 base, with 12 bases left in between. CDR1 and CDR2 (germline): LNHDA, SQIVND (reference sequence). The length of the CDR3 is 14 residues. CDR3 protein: CASQTGWSYNEQFF. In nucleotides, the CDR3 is TGTGCCAGTCAAACAGGGTGGTCCTACAATGAGCAGTTCTTC.

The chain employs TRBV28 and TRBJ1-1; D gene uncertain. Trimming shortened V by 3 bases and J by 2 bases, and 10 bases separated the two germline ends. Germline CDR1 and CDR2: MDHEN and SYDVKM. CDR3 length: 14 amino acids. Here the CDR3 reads CASSFTGINTEAFF. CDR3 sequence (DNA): TGTGCCAGCAGTTTCACCGGGATTAACACTGAAGCTTTCTTT. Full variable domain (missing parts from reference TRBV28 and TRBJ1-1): DVKVTQSSRYLVKRTGEKVFLECVQDMDHENMFWYRQDPGLGLRLIYFSYDVKMKEKGDIPEGYSVSREKKERFSLILESASTNQTSMYLCASSFTGINTEAFFGQGTRLTVV.

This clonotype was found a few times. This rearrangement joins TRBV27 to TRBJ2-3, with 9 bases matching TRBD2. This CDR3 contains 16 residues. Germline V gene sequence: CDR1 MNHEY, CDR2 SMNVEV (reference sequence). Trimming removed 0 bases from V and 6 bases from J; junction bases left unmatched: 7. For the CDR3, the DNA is TGTGCCAGCAGTTTATCGCCGCGGGGGGGCCGGGATACGCAGTATTTT. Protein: CASSLSPRGGRDTQYF.

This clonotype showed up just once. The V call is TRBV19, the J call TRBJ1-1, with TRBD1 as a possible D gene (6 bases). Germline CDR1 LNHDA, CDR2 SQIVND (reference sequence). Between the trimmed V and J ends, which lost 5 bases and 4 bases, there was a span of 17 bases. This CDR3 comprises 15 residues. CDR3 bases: TGTGCCAGTAGTCAGGCCCCTACAGGGAGCACTGAAGCTTTCTTT. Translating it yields CASSQAPTGSTEAFF. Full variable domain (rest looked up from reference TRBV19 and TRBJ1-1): DGGITQSPKYLFRKEGQNVTLSCEQNLNHDAMYWYRQDPGQGLRLIYYSQIVNDFQKGDIAEGYSVSREKKESFPLTVTSAQKNPTAFYLCASSQAPTGSTEAFFGQGTRLTVV.

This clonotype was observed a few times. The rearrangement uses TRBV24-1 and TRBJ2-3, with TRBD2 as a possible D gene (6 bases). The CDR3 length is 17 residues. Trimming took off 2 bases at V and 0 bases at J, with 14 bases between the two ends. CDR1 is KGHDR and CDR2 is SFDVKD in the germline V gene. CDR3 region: CATSDSLGGASTDTQYF. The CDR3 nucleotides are TGTGCCACCAGTGATTCCCTAGGCGGGGCTAGCACAGATACGCAGTATTTT.

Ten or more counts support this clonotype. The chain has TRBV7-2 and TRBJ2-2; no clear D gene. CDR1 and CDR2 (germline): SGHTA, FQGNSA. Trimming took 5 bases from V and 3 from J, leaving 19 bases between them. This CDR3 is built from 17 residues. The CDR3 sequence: CASSRPTGWADTGELFF. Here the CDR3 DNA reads TGTGCCAGCAGCCGACCTACTGGTTGGGCGGACACCGGGGAGCTGTTTTTT.

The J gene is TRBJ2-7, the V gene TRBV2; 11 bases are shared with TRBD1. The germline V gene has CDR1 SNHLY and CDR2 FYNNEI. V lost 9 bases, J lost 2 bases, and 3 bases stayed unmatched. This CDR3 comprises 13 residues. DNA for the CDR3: TGTGCCAGTGGGACAGGGGGGACCTACGAGCAGTACTTC. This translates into CASGTGGTYEQYF.

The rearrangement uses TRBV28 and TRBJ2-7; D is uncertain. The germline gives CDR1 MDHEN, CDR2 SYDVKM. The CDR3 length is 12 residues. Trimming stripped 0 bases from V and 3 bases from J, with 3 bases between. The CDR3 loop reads CASSLWGYEQYF. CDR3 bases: TGTGCCAGCAGTTTATGGGGCTACGAGCAGTACTTC. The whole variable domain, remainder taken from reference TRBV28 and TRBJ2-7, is DVKVTQSSRYLVKRTGEKVFLECVQDMDHENMFWYRQDPGLGLRLIYFSYDVKMKEKGDIPEGYSVSREKKERFSLILESASTNQTSMYLCASSLWGYEQYFGPGTRLTVT.